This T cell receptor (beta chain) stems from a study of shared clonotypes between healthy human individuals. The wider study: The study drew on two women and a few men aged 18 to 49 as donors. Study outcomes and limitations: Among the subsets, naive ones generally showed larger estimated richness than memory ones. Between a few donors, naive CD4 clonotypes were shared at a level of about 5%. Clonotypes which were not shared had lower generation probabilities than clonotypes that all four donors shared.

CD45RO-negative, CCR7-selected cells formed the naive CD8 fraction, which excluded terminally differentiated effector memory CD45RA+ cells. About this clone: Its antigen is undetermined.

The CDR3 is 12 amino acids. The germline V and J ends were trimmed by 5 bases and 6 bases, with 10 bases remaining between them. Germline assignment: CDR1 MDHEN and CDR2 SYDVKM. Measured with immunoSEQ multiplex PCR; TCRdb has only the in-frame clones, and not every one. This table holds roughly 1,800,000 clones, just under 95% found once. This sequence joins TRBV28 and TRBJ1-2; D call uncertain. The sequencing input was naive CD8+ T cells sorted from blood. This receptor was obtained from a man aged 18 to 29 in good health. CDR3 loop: CASSPMGNGYTF. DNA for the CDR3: TGTGCCAGCAGTCCCATGGGGAATGGCTACACCTTC.